The 27 T cell receptor beta chains given below trace back to one sample, sequenced in a study of response to subunit inactivated influenza vaccine. Each CDR3 protein gets one entry after TCRdb re-called the RT-PCR reads with MiXCR. The sample has fewer than 700,000 distinct CDR3 sequences; roughly 13% are singletons. The sample consisted of PBMCs from blood, taken 45 days after vaccination. The receptors derive from a man aged 45-65 years who received an inactivated influenza vaccine.

This clonotype was detected many times. J is TRBJ2-2 and V is TRBV20-1; tentative D call: TRBD1 (5 bases). Trimming shortened V by 6 bases and J by 4 bases, and 18 bases separated the two germline ends. The CDR3 totals 15 residues. CDR1 and CDR2 (germline): DFQATT, SNEGSKA (reference sequence). DNA of the CDR3: TGCAGTGCCTATAGTTCAAAAACAGGCACCGGGGAGCTGTTTTTT. Protein sequence: CSAYSSKTGTGELFF.

This clonotype appeared a single time. The chain couples TRBV5-6 to TRBJ2-2, with TRBD2 as a possible D gene (5 bases). The V end was cut by 0 bases, the J end by 2 bases, with 11 bases between. This CDR3 contains 16 residues. Germline V lookup: CDR1 SGHDT, CDR2 YYEEEE. The CDR3, as DNA: TGTGCCAGCAGCTTGGAGATCGAGGGAAACACCGGGGAGCTGTTTTTT. Amino acid sequence: CASSLEIEGNTGELFF. The whole variable domain, filled in from reference TRBV5-6 and TRBJ2-2, reads DAGVTQSPTHLIKTRGQQVTLRCSPKSGHDTVSWYQQALGQGPQFIFQYYEEEERQRGNFPDRFSGHQFPNYSSELNVNALLLGDSALYLCASSLEIEGNTGELFFGEGSRLTVL.

This clonotype was counted at least ten times. The chain joins TRBV12-3 or TRBV12-4 to TRBJ2-7, with D possibly being TRBD1 (6 bases). There are 14 residues in the CDR3. Trimming shortened V by 11 bases and J by 6 bases, and 23 bases separated the two germline ends. The CDR3 here is CARGRYRVSLEQYF. In nucleotides, the CDR3 is TGTGCCCGCGGCCGGTACAGGGTCTCCCTCGAGCAGTACTTC.

This clonotype was seen only a few times. The chain employs TRBV7-9 and TRBJ2-7, with D possibly matching TRBD1 (6 bases). This CDR3 is 16 amino acids long. Germline loops: CDR1 SEHNR, CDR2 FQNEAQ (reference sequence). Trimming cost V 1 base and J 5 bases, with 18 bases left between them. Here the CDR3 reads CASSLGTGQLSHEQYF. As DNA, the CDR3 is TGTGCCAGCAGCTTAGGTACCGGACAGCTATCCCACGAGCAGTACTTC.

This chain joins TRBV7-9 and TRBJ2-2, with 10 bases identical to TRBD1. Losses at the gene ends were 7 bases for V and 3 bases for J; bases not matched to a gene: 8. Per germline, CDR1 SEHNR and CDR2 FQNEAQ (reference sequence). The CDR3 covers 16 residues. The CDR3 reads CASNPTGTGDTGELFF. The CDR3 bases are TGTGCCAGCAACCCGACAGGGACAGGGGACACCGGGGAGCTGTTTTTT. Together with reference TRBV7-9 and TRBJ2-2, the CDR3 gives the full variable domain: DTGVSQNPRHKITKRGQNVTFRCDPISEHNRLYWYRQTLGQGPEFLTYFQNEAQLEKSRLLSDRFSAERPKGSFSTLEIQRTEQGDSAMYLCASNPTGTGDTGELFFGEGSRLTVL.

The rearrangement joins TRBV20-1 to TRBJ2-1, with TRBD2 identical over 13 bases. Per the germline V gene, CDR1 is DFQATT and CDR2 is SNEGSKA (reference sequence). The V gene end was trimmed by 4 bases and the J gene end by 4 bases; junction bases not matched to a gene: 4. The length of the CDR3 is 15 residues. Here the CDR3 reads CSATGTSGNYNEQFF. CDR3 DNA: TGCAGTGCTACCGGGACTAGCGGGAATTACAATGAGCAGTTCTTC.

In this sample, this clonotype turned up a few times. The chain couples TRBV20-1 to TRBJ2-5, with D hard to call. V lost 2 bases and J lost 5, with 9 bases in between. Per the germline V gene, CDR1 is DFQATT and CDR2 is SNEGSKA (reference sequence). This CDR3 has 12 amino acids. The CDR3 DNA reads as TGCAGTGCTAGAACCGTCACTGAGACCCAGTACTTC. Residues: CSARTVTETQYF.

V and J are TRBV7-2 and TRBJ2-1; 9 nucleotides match TRBD1. J lost 7 bases, V lost 0 bases, and 7 bases had no gene match. The CDR3 consists of 16 residues. Germline CDR1 SGHTA, CDR2 FQGNSA. CDR3 sequence (DNA): TGTGCCAGCAGCTTAGCCTACAGGGGGCAGGGAAATGAGCAGTTCTTC. It translates to CASSLAYRGQGNEQFF.

The table lists this clonotype with a few counts. The genes are TRBV5-1 and TRBJ2-7, with D possibly being TRBD2 (5 bases). The CDR3 runs to 15 residues. The V gene lost 1 base and the J gene lost 4 bases, with 15 bases spanning the gap. Germline V gene sequence: CDR1 SGHRS, CDR2 YFSETQ. The CDR3 nucleotides read TGCGCCAGCAGCTTGTCGACATTCGTAGCGTACGAGCAGTACTTC. Translated: CASSLSTFVAYEQYF.

Only a few counts were recorded for this clonotype. A junction boundary mismatches the germline segment, possibly from a read error. This rearrangement joins TRBV3-1 to TRBJ1-1; tentatively, D is TRBD1 (6 bases). This CDR3 has 16 residues. The V gene's germline CDR1 is LGHDT and CDR2 YNNKEL (reference sequence). CDR3 loop: CASSQGTVGGRTEAVF. DNA for the CDR3: TGTGCCAGCAGCCAAGGGACGGTGGGGGGGCGCACTGAAGCTGTCTTT.

The V gene is TRBV7-8, the J gene TRBJ2-2; D perhaps matches TRBD1 (6 bases). The germline V gene encodes CDR1 SGHVS and CDR2 FQNEAQ. This CDR3 is built from 15 residues. The ends were cut back, 5 bases at V and 6 bases at J, with 16 bases in the middle. The CDR3 loop is CASSQGHLKSGELFF. The CDR3 DNA reads TGTGCCAGCAGCCAGGGACATCTAAAATCCGGGGAGCTGTTTTTT.

The genes are TRBV12-3 or TRBV12-4 and TRBJ2-1; 12 bases are shared with TRBD2. The CDR3 has 16 residues. V gave up 5 bases and J gave up 4 bases; unmatched junction bases: 6. The CDR3 sequence is CASSAMLAGGYNEQFF. The CDR3, as DNA: TGTGCCAGCAGTGCTATGCTAGCGGGGGGGTACAATGAGCAGTTCTTC.

There are many counts of this clonotype. The rearrangement joins TRBV27 to TRBJ2-7; 9 nucleotides align to TRBD2. Germline loops: CDR1 MNHEY, CDR2 SMNVEV (reference sequence). The CDR3 has 15 amino acids. J was trimmed by 3 bases and V by 5 bases; bases with no gene match: 8. As DNA, the CDR3 is TGTGCCAGCAGTCCCACGATTAGCGGGAGCTACGAGCAGTACTTC. This sequence encodes CASSPTISGSYEQYF.

This clonotype has just a few counts. V is TRBV12-3 or TRBV12-4 and J is TRBJ2-1; TRBD2 matches at 15 bases. J gave up 4 bases and V 5 bases, and 6 bases lay outside the gene matches. The CDR3 covers 17 residues. The CDR3 nucleotides read TGTGCCAGCAGTCTCCGGACTAGCGGGGGGGCTTACAATGAGCAGTTCTTC. This encodes CASSLRTSGGAYNEQFF.

In its sample, this clonotype was seen many times. V gene TRBV12-3 or TRBV12-4 combines with J gene TRBJ1-1; D unclear. The CDR3 has 13 residues. V shed 7 bases and J shed 1 base, with 10 bases lying between them. The CDR3 DNA follows: TGTGCCAGCATTCTGACGGGGAACACTGAAGCTTTCTTT. It specifies CASILTGNTEAFF.

The CDR3 protein is CASSLGLAGPVRELFF. Here the CDR3 DNA reads TGTGCCAGCAGCTTAGGGCTAGCGGGGCCGGTGCGGGAGCTGTTTTTT. The chain has TRBV7-2 and TRBJ2-2, with 9 bases fitting TRBD2. From germline, CDR1 is SGHTA and CDR2 FQGNSA. The J segment lost 9 bases and the V segment lost 1 base, leaving 9 bases of the junction unmatched. The CDR3 totals 16 residues.

The chain employs TRBV5-4 and TRBJ2-3; TRBD2 aligns across 11 bases. Germline CDR1 and CDR2: SGHNT and YYREEE (reference sequence). Trimming removed 2 bases from V and 6 bases from J; junction bases left unmatched: 8. The CDR3 spans 16 residues. For the CDR3, the DNA is TGTGCCAGCAGCTTCCGGCTAGCGGGAGGTATGGATACGCAGTATTTT. Its translation: CASSFRLAGGMDTQYF.

This clonotype was seen many times. A junction end diverges from the germline sequence, so it may reflect a read error. The chain has TRBV4-3 and TRBJ2-7; 9 bases map to TRBD1. The CDR3 contains 14 residues. Germline values: CDR1 LGHNA, CDR2 YSLEER. The CDR3 region is CASSQGQGTYEQYF. CDR3 DNA sequence: TGTGCCAGCAGCCAAGGACAGGGGACCTACGAGCAGTACTTC.

This clonotype showed up many times. The chain is built from TRBV11-2 and TRBJ2-3, with D unclear. Trimming removed 1 base from V and 3 bases from J, with 14 bases in between. CDR1 and CDR2 from the germline V gene are SGHAT and FQNNGV. This CDR3 is 16 amino acids long. The CDR3 DNA follows: TGTGCCAGCAGCTTAGGAGAAGGCCGGTGGACAGATACGCAGTATTTT. It specifies CASSLGEGRWTDTQYF.

This clonotype turned up a few times. V gene TRBV7-4 combines with J gene TRBJ1-5, with a tentative D call TRBD1 (6 bases). The CDR3 has 14 amino acids. Trimming cost V 3 bases and J 3 bases, with 9 bases left between them. Germline V gives CDR1 SGHVT, CDR2 SQSDAQ. The CDR3 bases are TGTGCCAGCAGCTTTACAGGGAACAATCAGCCCCAGCATTTT. Protein sequence: CASSFTGNNQPQHF.

This clonotype came up many times. V gene TRBV12-3 or TRBV12-4 combines with J gene TRBJ2-3; 8 bases map to TRBD1. V trimming: 5 bases; J trimming: 2 bases; junction bases outside the gene matches: 6. This CDR3 has 15 amino acids. The CDR3 protein is CASSDYRGVTDTQYF. For the CDR3, the DNA is TGTGCCAGCAGTGACTACAGGGGGGTCACAGATACGCAGTATTTT.

This clonotype has just a few counts. The gene calls are TRBV28 and TRBJ2-1; D uncertain. V lost 3 bases and J 5 bases, leaving 8 bases between the germline ends. Germline V gene sequence: CDR1 MDHEN, CDR2 SYDVKM. This CDR3 is 13 amino acids long. The CDR3 protein is CASSFPHHNEQFF. CDR3 DNA sequence: TGTGCCAGCAGTTTCCCGCACCACAATGAGCAGTTCTTC.

The chain joins TRBV12-3 or TRBV12-4 to TRBJ1-1; 9 bases are shared with TRBD1. The CDR3 totals 14 residues. The V and J ends lost 7 bases and 1 base, in that order; junction bases with no gene match: 4. CDR3 sequence: CASTETGGNTEAFF. CDR3 bases: TGTGCCAGCACCGAGACAGGGGGGAACACTGAAGCTTTCTTT.

The rearrangement links TRBV4-3 to TRBJ2-3; D uncertain. V was clipped by 5 bases and J by 2 bases, with 11 bases between them. The CDR3 runs to 14 residues. CDR1 is LGHNA, CDR2 YSLEER, per germline. The CDR3 region has the DNA TGCGCCAGCAGCATAGACCTGAACACAGATACGCAGTATTTT. Its translation: CASSIDLNTDTQYF.

V is TRBV10-3 and J is TRBJ2-1; the match to TRBD1 covers 7 bases. From germline, CDR1 is ENHRY and CDR2 SYGVKD. This CDR3 comprises 16 residues. Trimming took 3 bases from V and 5 from J; bases not matched to a gene: 10. CDR3 DNA sequence: TGTGCCATCAGTGAAAAGCGGACAGGTATGGACAATGAGCAGTTCTTC. Translation: CAISEKRTGMDNEQFF.

The chain is built from TRBV6-2 or TRBV6-3 and TRBJ2-4, with 7 bases that match TRBD1. V was clipped by 0 bases and J by 5 bases; unmatched bases: 4. CDR3 size: 15 residues. The germline gives CDR1 MNHEY, CDR2 SVGEGT. CDR3 bases: TGTGCCAGCAGTTACTCGATCGACAGGGAAAACATTCAGTACTTC. It is translated as CASSYSIDRENIQYF.

This clonotype turned up a few times. The V gene is TRBV3-1, the J gene TRBJ2-2; 11 positions agree with TRBD2. CDR1 and CDR2 (germline): LGHDT, YNNKEL (reference sequence). The length of the CDR3 is 18 residues. The J segment lost 1 base and the V segment lost 4 bases, leaving 8 bases of the junction unmatched. DNA for the CDR3: TGTGCCAGCAGCCCTTCCTCCGGGACTAGCGGGAACACCGGGGAGCTGTTTTTT. Translation: CASSPSSGTSGNTGELFF.